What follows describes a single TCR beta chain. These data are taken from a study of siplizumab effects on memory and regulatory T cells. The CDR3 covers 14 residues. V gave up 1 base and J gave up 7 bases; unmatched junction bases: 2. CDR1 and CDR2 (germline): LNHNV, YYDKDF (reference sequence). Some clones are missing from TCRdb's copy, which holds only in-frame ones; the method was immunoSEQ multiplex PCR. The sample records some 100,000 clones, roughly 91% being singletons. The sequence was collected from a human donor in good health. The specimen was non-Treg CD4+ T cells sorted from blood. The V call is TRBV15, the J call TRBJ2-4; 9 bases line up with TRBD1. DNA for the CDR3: TGTGCCACCAGCAGAGCCGGGACAGGGAACATTCAGTACTTC. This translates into CATSRAGTGNIQYF. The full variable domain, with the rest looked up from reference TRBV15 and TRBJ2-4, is DAMVIQNPRYQVTQFGKPVTLSCSQTLNHNVMYWYQQKSSQAPKLLFHYYDKDFNNEADTPDNFQSRRPNTSFCFLDIRSPGLGDTAMYLCATSRAGTGNIQYFGAGTRLSVL.